The clone carrying this TCR beta chain was seen only once. One end of the junction is discordant with germline, which a read error may explain. CD8 cells classed as naive were CD45RO-negative and positively selected for CCR7, excluding terminally differentiated effector memory CD45RA+ cells. Profiling relied on immunoSEQ multiplex PCR, and the TCRdb table lists in-frame clones only, not all of them. The sample has about 870,000 clones, about 92% seen once. The data stem from a study of shared clonotypes between healthy human individuals. Germline CDR1 reads MGHRA; CDR2 reads YSYEKL. This CDR3 is 14 amino acids long.

The J gene is TRBJ2-2, the V gene TRBV4-1; 9 nucleotides match TRBD1. Sequencing used naive CD8+ T cells sorted from blood. The sequence was obtained from a man aged 30 to 39 in good health. The CDR3 nucleotides read TGCGCCAGCAGCCAAGAACCGGGGGACAGGGAACTGTTTTTT. This translates into CASSQEPGDRELFF.